The rows below give T cell receptor beta chains drawn from one sample of a study of shared clonotypes between healthy human individuals. The assay was immunoSEQ multiplex PCR, and TCRdb's table has in-frame clones only and misses some. The sample lists some 2,500,000 clones; 90% to 95% were seen once. Material for sequencing was naive CD4+ T cells from PBMCs. The receptors were sampled from a man younger than 35 in good health. Some clones in this sample may be carry-over from other donors' samples. Each CDR3 is given with its conserved first and last residue. A D gene is named only where the DNA matches it firmly. Clone sizes are given selectively: once, few, many, or a class where the clone is expanded.

CDR3nt: TGTGCCAGTCAGACCCTGGGGAGCAATCAGCCCCAGCATTTT; CDR3aa: CASQTLGSNQPQHF; j_gene: TRBJ1-5; abundance: few; v_gene: TRBV19; d_gene: .
CDR3nt: TGTGCCAGCAGCGCACAGGGGGGCGCTTTCTTT; CDR3aa: CASSAQGGAFF; j_gene: TRBJ1-1; abundance: .; v_gene: TRBV7-2; d_gene: TRBD1
CDR3nt: TGCGCCAGCAGCTTGCTTGGGGTCGACTACGAGCAGTACTTC; CDR3aa: CASSLLGVDYEQYF; j_gene: TRBJ2-7; abundance: .; v_gene: TRBV5-1; d_gene: .
CDR3nt: TGTGCCAGCTCTCCCAGACAGGGGCTATACAATGAGCAGTTCTTC; CDR3aa: CASSPRQGLYNEQFF; j_gene: TRBJ2-1; abundance: once; v_gene: TRBV18; d_gene: TRBD1
CDR3nt: TGTGCCAGCAGCTCGGACTTGGGGGGGAGGGAGCAGTTCTTC; CDR3aa: CASSSDLGGREQFF; j_gene: TRBJ2-1; abundance: once; v_gene: TRBV11-2; d_gene: TRBD2
CDR3nt: TGTGCCAGCGGGGCACGGGAGACCCAGTACTTC; CDR3aa: CASGARETQYF; j_gene: TRBJ2-5; abundance: .; v_gene: TRBV28; d_gene: .
CDR3nt: TGCGCCAGCAGCTTAGGGCCAGGGTCCTACGAGCAGTACTTC; CDR3aa: CASSLGPGSYEQYF; j_gene: TRBJ2-7; abundance: .; v_gene: TRBV7-3; d_gene: .
CDR3nt: TGTGCCAGCAGCCAAGCGGGCAGAAATCAGCCCCAGCATTTT; CDR3aa: CASSQAGRNQPQHF; j_gene: TRBJ1-5; abundance: .; v_gene: TRBV14; d_gene: .
CDR3nt: TGCAGCGTTCCGACAGGGGTGAACTATGGCTACACCTTC; CDR3aa: CSVPTGVNYGYTF; j_gene: TRBJ1-2; abundance: .; v_gene: TRBV29-1; d_gene: TRBD1
CDR3nt: TGTGCCAGCAGCGTAGGGGTTTACGGTGAAAAACTGTTTTTT; CDR3aa: CASSVGVYGEKLFF; j_gene: TRBJ1-4; abundance: .; v_gene: TRBV9; d_gene: .
CDR3nt: TGCGCCAGCAGCCAAGCCCCAGGGGGCGCTGGCACCGGGGAGCTGTTTTTT; CDR3aa: CASSQAPGGAGTGELFF; j_gene: TRBJ2-2; abundance: .; v_gene: TRBV4-1; d_gene: TRBD1
CDR3nt: TGCGCCAGCCGCCACGGGACAGGTCCCTACGAGCAGTACTTC; CDR3aa: CASRHGTGPYEQYF; j_gene: TRBJ2-7; abundance: .; v_gene: TRBV4-1; d_gene: TRBD1
CDR3nt: TGTGCCAGCAGAACATCCCGGGACACGTATGGCTACACCTTC; CDR3aa: CASRTSRDTYGYTF; j_gene: TRBJ1-2; abundance: .; v_gene: TRBV28; d_gene: .
CDR3nt: TGTGCCATCAGTGGCCCTGACAGATCCTCCTACGAGCAGTACTTC; CDR3aa: CAISGPDRSSYEQYF; j_gene: TRBJ2-7; abundance: once; v_gene: TRBV10-3; d_gene: .
CDR3nt: TGTGCCAGCAGTTTAGGGGGACCTCTCCCCGAGCAGTACTTC; CDR3aa: CASSLGGPLPEQYF; j_gene: TRBJ2-7; abundance: once; v_gene: TRBV28; d_gene: .
CDR3nt: TGTGCCAGCACTGGGGCCCTTTACAGGGGTGAGCAGTTCTTC; CDR3aa: CASTGALYRGEQFF; j_gene: TRBJ2-1; abundance: once; v_gene: TRBV28; d_gene: TRBD1